A single sample gave rise to the 14 T cell receptor beta chains below, sequenced in a study of T cells after yellow fever vaccination. TCRdb re-analysed the 5' RACE reads in MiXCR, keeping a single row per CDR3 protein. The data hold hundreds of thousands of distinct CDR3 sequences, with around 12% observed a single time. This specimen was PBMCs, taken on the day of the yellow fever booster vaccination. The receptor source for this set is a man in his thirties or forties who received the YFV17D yellow fever vaccine.

This clonotype was seen repeatedly, ten times or more. The chain employs TRBV4-2 and TRBJ2-1; D tentatively reads TRBD1 or TRBD2 (6 bases each). Germline CDR1 reads LGHNA; CDR2 reads YNFKEQ. This CDR3 region has 16 residues. Deletions cut 1 base from V and 3 bases from J, with 13 bases between. As DNA, the CDR3 is TGTGCCAGCAGCCAAGGAGGGGGGCTTTACTACAATGAGCAGTTCTTC. Translation gives CASSQGGGLYYNEQFF.

This clonotype was observed a few times. The J gene is TRBJ2-5, the V gene TRBV18; D gene uncertain. This CDR3 comprises 14 residues. Germline V CDR1 and CDR2: KGHSH, LQKENI. V lost 1 base and J 2 bases, leaving 8 bases between the germline ends. The CDR3 here is CASSPREIQETQYF. In DNA, the CDR3 is TGTGCCAGCTCACCACGCGAGATACAAGAGACCCAGTACTTC.

The chain carries TRBV7-9 and TRBJ2-2, with 7 positions matching TRBD2. The germline V gene has CDR1 SEHNR and CDR2 FQNEAQ (reference sequence). The CDR3 consists of 16 residues. The trim removed 4 bases at V and 0 bases at J, leaving 5 bases unmatched. CDR3 nucleotides: TGTGCCAGCAGCTCCCTAGCGGACCCGAACACCGGGGAGCTGTTTTTT. Protein product: CASSSLADPNTGELFF. Supplemented by reference TRBV7-9 and TRBJ2-2, the full variable domain reads DTGVSQNPRHKITKRGQNVTFRCDPISEHNRLYWYRQTLGQGPEFLTYFQNEAQLEKSRLLSDRFSAERPKGSFSTLEIQRTEQGDSAMYLCASSSLADPNTGELFFGEGSRLTVL.

This chain connects TRBV12-3 or TRBV12-4 to TRBJ2-3, with TRBD2 matching 15 bases. J lost 8 bases, V lost 5 bases, and 11 bases had no gene match. The CDR3 sequence is 17 residues long. In DNA form, the CDR3 reads TGTGCCAGCAGTGGGACTAGCGGGGGGTTGCGTAAAGGTACGCAGTATTTT. Translation: CASSGTSGGLRKGTQYF.

The chain carries TRBV7-2 and TRBJ2-1; TRBD2 agrees at 13 bases. The CDR3 contains 17 residues. Germline-derived CDR1 and CDR2 are SGHTA and FQGNSA. J gave up 3 bases and V 1 base, and 3 bases lay outside the gene matches. CDR3 nucleotide sequence: TGTGCCAGCAGCTTAGGTGGGACTAGCGGGAACTACAATGAGCAGTTCTTC. It is translated as CASSLGGTSGNYNEQFF.

This clonotype has just a few counts. This CDR3 is CATTSGVTDTQYF. The DNA of the CDR3 is TGCGCCACCACTAGCGGGGTCACAGATACGCAGTATTTT. The V and J genes are TRBV10-2 and TRBJ2-3; 10 nucleotides match TRBD2. Germline trimming cut 10 bases from V and 2 bases from J; bases unmatched to any gene: 3. Germline V CDR1 and CDR2: WSHSY, SAAADI. This CDR3 is 13 amino acids long.

V and J are TRBV7-6 and TRBJ2-1; 9 bases map to TRBD1. CDR3 length: 15 residues. V shed 2 bases and J 2 bases; nucleotides not matched to a gene: 1. CDR1 is SGHVS and CDR2 is FNYEAQ in the germline V gene. The DNA for the CDR3 is TGTGCCAGCAGCTTATGGACAGGGGCCTACAATGAGCAGTTCTTC. The encoded protein is CASSLWTGAYNEQFF.

The chain is built from TRBV28 and TRBJ2-7; possibly TRBD2 for D (5 bases). The CDR3 runs to 15 residues. V was shortened by 3 bases and J by 3 bases, with 15 bases between the two germline ends. Germline V gives CDR1 MDHEN, CDR2 SYDVKM. CDR3 sequence reads: CASSLVQDSDYEQYF. DNA for the CDR3: TGTGCCAGCAGTTTGGTGCAGGACTCCGACTACGAGCAGTACTTC.

The rearrangement links TRBV10-3 to TRBJ1-1; the D gene is possibly TRBD1 (5 bases). Germline CDR1 reads ENHRY; CDR2 reads SYGVKD. This CDR3 is 14 amino acids long. The V end lost 2 bases, the J end lost 0 bases, and 7 bases lay between the germline ends. CDR3 in amino acids: CAISEGALNTEAFF. CDR3 DNA sequence: TGTGCCATCAGTGAGGGGGCACTGAACACTGAAGCTTTCTTT.

This clonotype was found a few times. The chain joins TRBV29-1 to TRBJ2-2; 10 nucleotides line up with TRBD2. The CDR3 has 15 amino acids. Germline CDR1 SQVTM, CDR2 ANQGSEA. The junction had 5 bases not matched to a gene; V was cut back by 6 bases and J by 1 base. The CDR3 sequence is CSVASSGGNTGELFF. DNA of the CDR3: TGCAGCGTCGCCTCTAGCGGGGGGAACACCGGGGAGCTGTTTTTT.

This clonotype was seen more than once but under ten times. J is TRBJ2-5 and V is TRBV5-8, with D possibly being TRBD2 (6 bases). The CDR3 sequence is 14 residues long. The V end lost 4 bases, the J end lost 2 bases, and 12 bases lay between the germline ends. CDR1 and CDR2 from the germline V gene are SGHTS and YDEGEE. The CDR3 DNA is TGTGCCAGCAGCCCCCGGAGCGGGCAAGAGACCCAGTACTTC. The encoded protein is CASSPRSGQETQYF.

Many counts were recorded for this clonotype. V gene TRBV5-1 combines with J gene TRBJ1-1, with unresolved D. This CDR3 is built from 16 residues. Germline V gene sequence: CDR1 SGHRS, CDR2 YFSETQ. V lost 4 bases and J lost 2, with 18 bases in between. Here the CDR3 reads CASSTLASAVNTEAFF. CDR3 DNA sequence: TGCGCCAGCAGCACCCTGGCCTCGGCGGTTAACACTGAAGCTTTCTTT.

This clonotype was recorded a few times. In nucleotides, the CDR3 is TGTGCCAGCAGCGTAGGGGACAGATCCTACGAGCAGTACTTC. Its protein product is CASSVGDRSYEQYF. The rearrangement joins TRBV9 to TRBJ2-7; TRBD1 agrees at 7 bases. Germline assignment: CDR1 SGDLS and CDR2 YYNGEE. After removal of 0 bases from V and 1 base from J, the junction contained 1 base not matched to a gene. There are 14 residues in the CDR3.

This clonotype was picked up a small number of times. The rearrangement joins TRBV3-1 to TRBJ2-3, with D unclear. The CDR3 length is 13 residues. V was trimmed by 1 base and J by 3 bases, leaving 5 bases between them. CDR1 and CDR2 (germline): LGHDT, YNNKEL (reference sequence). Here the CDR3 reads CASSQVPTDTQYF. CDR3 sequence (DNA): TGTGCCAGCAGCCAAGTCCCGACAGATACGCAGTATTTT.